This record concerns one TCR beta chain sequence. TCR beta VDJ and CDR3 profiling used genomic DNA as template. Each CDR3 protein is one row after TCRdb ran MiXCR on the reads. The repertoire holds roughly 300,000 distinct CDR3 sequences, roughly half seen once, with approximately 8% in the top ten. These data are taken from a study of CD8+CD57+ T cells in acquired aplastic anemia. The germline V and J ends were trimmed by 9 bases and 2 bases, with 11 bases remaining between them. The CDR3 has 13 residues. The germline V gene has CDR1 KGHDR and CDR2 SFDVKD. V usage is TRBV24-1 and J usage is TRBJ2-3; D ambiguous. Sequences were obtained from sorted CD4+, CD8+, or CD8+CD57+ T cells (not recorded which) from PBMCs. This TCR was sampled from a human donor with severe aplastic anemia or a healthy control (not recorded which). CDR3 amino acids: CATEASTTDTQYF. The CDR3 region has the DNA TGTGCCACCGAAGCATCTACCACAGATACGCAGTATTTT.